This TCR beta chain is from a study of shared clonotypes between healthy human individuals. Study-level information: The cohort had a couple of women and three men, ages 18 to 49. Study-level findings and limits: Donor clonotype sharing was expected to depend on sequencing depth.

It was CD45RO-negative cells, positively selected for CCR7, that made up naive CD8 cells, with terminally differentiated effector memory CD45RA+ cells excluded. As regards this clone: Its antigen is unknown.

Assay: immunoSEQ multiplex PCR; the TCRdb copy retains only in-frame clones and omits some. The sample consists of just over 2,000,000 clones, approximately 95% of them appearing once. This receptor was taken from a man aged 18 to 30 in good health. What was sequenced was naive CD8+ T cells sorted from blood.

The CDR3: CASSLRGQGVGDEQFF. DNA of the CDR3: TGTGCCAGCAGCTTACGGGGACAGGGGGTTGGCGATGAGCAGTTCTTC. This chain joins TRBV11-3 and TRBJ2-1; 11 bases are a match to TRBD1. V trimming: 2 bases; J trimming: 8 bases; junction bases outside the gene matches: 8. The CDR3 has 16 amino acids. Germline CDR1 and CDR2: SGHNT and YENEEA.